This TCR beta chain was profiled in a study of blood T cells in healthy people across ages. Concerning this clonotype: The antigen is unknown.

A second PCR, run for about 6 to 11 cycles, used a sample-barcoded 5' primer plus a J-beta primer mix. MiXCR was run by TCRdb on the 5' RACE reads, yielding one entry per CDR3 protein. Of some 1,800,000 distinct CDR3 sequences in the sample, approximately 39% are singletons; the top ten hold approximately 22%. V shed 5 bases, J shed 7 bases, and the junction held 10 bases outside the gene matches. Germline lookup yields CDR1 DFQATT and CDR2 SNEGSKA (reference sequence). The CDR3 length is 14 residues. Broader study findings: TCR beta diversity, measured per million T cells, fell in a roughly linear way with age.

What was sequenced was blood. The J gene is TRBJ2-1, the V gene TRBV20-1, with 8 positions matching TRBD2. The source is a human donor in good health. CDR3 bases: TGCAGTGCTTCATATCCCGGGACTAGTAATGAGCAGTTCTTC. Translation: CSASYPGTSNEQFF.